This record covers a single TCR beta chain. CDR1 and CDR2 (germline): GTSNPN, SVGIG (reference sequence). CDR3 length: 12 amino acids. The V gene lost 2 bases and the J gene lost 6 bases, with 10 bases spanning the gap. This table comes from immunoSEQ multiplex PCR, and its TCRdb copy is limited to in-frame clones, with some not included. The data contain approximately 160,000 clones, over 80% of them singletons. This record comes from a study of blood T cell repertoires in COVID-19. The TCR sequence derives from a woman aged 80 or older with active or convalescent COVID-19. Sequencing used peripheral blood. V and J are TRBV30 and TRBJ1-1; D is uncertain. For the CDR3, the DNA is TGTGCCTGGAGTATCGGGTCGCCTGAAGCTTTCTTT. Protein sequence: CAWSIGSPEAFF.